This T cell receptor beta chain was sequenced for a study of OX40 agonist ivuxolimab in advanced cancers. Study at large: The study gave patients intravenous ivuxolimab at 0.01 to 10 mg/kg every 2 weeks.

Autoimmune disease history or systemic immunosuppression led to patient exclusion. The assay was immunoSEQ multiplex PCR, and TCRdb's table has in-frame clones only and misses some. The repertoire holds 78,000 or so clones, approximately 89% seen once, with roughly 0.68% in the top ten. Overall study results and limits: At doses 0.1 to 3.0 mg/kg, CD4+ and CD8+ clones expanded.

On this clone itself: The antigen is unknown.

Looked up from germline, CDR1 is LNHDA and CDR2 is SQIVND (reference sequence). The CDR3 extends over 13 amino acids. The V segment lost 9 bases and the J segment 2 bases; nucleotides outside the gene matches: 6. The chain is built from TRBV19 and TRBJ1-2, with TRBD1 matching 7 bases. The origin of this receptor is an adult with an advanced solid tumor such as melanoma, head and neck, liver or kidney cancer. The material sequenced was CD4+ or CD8+ T cells sorted from blood, taken in a trial of the OX40 agonist ivuxolimab. This CDR3 reads CASRTGANYGYTF. The CDR3 bases are TGTGCCAGCCGTACAGGGGCCAACTATGGCTACACCTTC.